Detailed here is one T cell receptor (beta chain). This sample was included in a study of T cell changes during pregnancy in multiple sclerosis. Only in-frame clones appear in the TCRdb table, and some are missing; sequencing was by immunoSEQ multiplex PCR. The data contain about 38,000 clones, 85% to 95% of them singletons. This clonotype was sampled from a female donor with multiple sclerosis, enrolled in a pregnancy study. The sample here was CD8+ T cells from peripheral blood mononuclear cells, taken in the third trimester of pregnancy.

The CDR3 sequence is CASSATSEQFF. The CDR3 bases are TGTGCCAGCAGCGCGACTAGCGAGCAGTTCTTC. The chain is built from TRBV9 and TRBJ2-1; 7 bases fit TRBD2. There are 11 residues in the CDR3. Germline V lookup: CDR1 SGDLS, CDR2 YYNGEE. V lost 3 bases to trimming and J lost 10 bases; unmatched junction nucleotides: 1.